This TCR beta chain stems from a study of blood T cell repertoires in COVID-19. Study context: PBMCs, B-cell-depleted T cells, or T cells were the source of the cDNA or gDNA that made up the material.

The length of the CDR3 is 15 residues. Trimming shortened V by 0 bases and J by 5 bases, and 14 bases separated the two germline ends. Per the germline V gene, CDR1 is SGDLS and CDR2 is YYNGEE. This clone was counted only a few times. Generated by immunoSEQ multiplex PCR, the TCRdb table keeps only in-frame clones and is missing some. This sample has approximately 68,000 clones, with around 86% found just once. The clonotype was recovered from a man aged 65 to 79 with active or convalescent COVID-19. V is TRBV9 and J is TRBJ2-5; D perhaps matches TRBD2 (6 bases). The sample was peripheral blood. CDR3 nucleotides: TGTGCCAGCAGCGTAGCGGAGGGGCGCGGGGAGACCCAGTACTTC. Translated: CASSVAEGRGETQYF.